Reported below is one T cell receptor (beta chain). The antigen is not known. Method: immunoSEQ multiplex PCR; TCRdb's copy keeps in-frame clones and lacks some. This sample has about 5,700 clones, with about 60% found just once. This specimen belongs to a study of high-grade serous ovarian cancer treatment subgroups. Tumor samples were taken before definitive surgery or chemotherapy. General observations from the study: Same-patient tumor repertoires overlapped at about 0.1 to 0.79; different patients barely overlapped.

The CDR3 length is 15 residues. The germline V gene has CDR1 SGHRS and CDR2 YFSETQ. Germline trimming cut 5 bases from V and 2 bases from J; bases unmatched to any gene: 7. Input material: tumor tissue. This chain joins TRBV5-1 and TRBJ1-2, with 9 bases that match TRBD1. The clonotype was recovered from a human donor with high-grade serous ovarian cancer. As DNA, the CDR3 is TGCGCCAGCAGGTATCTTACAGGGGGCAACTATGGCTACACCTTC. This translates into CASRYLTGGNYGYTF.